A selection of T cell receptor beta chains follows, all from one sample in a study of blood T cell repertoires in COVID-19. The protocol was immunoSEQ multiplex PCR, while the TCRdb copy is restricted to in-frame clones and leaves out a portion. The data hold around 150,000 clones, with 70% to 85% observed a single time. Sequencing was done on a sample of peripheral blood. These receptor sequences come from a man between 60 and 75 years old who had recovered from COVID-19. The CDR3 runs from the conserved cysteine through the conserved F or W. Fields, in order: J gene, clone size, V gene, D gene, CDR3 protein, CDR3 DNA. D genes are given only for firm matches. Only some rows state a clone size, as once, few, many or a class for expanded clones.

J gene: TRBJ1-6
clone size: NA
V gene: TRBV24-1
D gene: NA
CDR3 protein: CATISFPSSYNSPLHF
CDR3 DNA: TGTGCCACCATTTCGTTTCCTAGCTCCTATAATTCACCCCTCCACTTT

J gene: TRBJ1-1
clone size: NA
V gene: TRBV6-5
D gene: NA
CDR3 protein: CASSSPRSGTEAFF
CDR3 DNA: TGTGCCAGCAGTTCCCCGAGAAGCGGCACTGAAGCTTTCTTT

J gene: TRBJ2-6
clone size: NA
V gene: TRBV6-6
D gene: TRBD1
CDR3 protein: CASSPWTGQSGANVLTF
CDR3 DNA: TGTGCCAGCAGTCCTTGGACAGGGCAATCTGGGGCCAACGTCCTGACTTTC

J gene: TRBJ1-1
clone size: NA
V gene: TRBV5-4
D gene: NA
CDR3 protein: CASSSDGGRTEAFF
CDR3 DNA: TGTGCCAGCAGCTCCGACGGGGGGCGGACTGAAGCTTTCTTT

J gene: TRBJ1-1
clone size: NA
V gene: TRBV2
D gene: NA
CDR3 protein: CASRGTRTPEAFF
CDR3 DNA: TGTGCCAGCAGGGGGACAAGAACGCCTGAAGCTTTCTTT

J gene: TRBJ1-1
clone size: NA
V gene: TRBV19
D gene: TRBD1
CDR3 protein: CASSPRDRGPEAFF
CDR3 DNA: TGTGCCAGTAGTCCTCGGGACAGGGGCCCTGAAGCTTTCTTT

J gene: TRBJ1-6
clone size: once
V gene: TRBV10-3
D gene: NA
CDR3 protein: CAIREGVQGENSPLHF
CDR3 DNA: TGTGCCATCAGGGAGGGGGTTCAGGGCGAGAATTCACCCCTCCACTTT

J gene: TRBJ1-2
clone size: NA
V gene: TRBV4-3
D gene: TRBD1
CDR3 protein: CASSQDRTGLYGYTF
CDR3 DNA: TGCGCCAGCAGCCAAGACAGGACAGGCCTCTATGGCTACACCTTC

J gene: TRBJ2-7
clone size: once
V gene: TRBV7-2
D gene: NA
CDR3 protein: CASSIALAWIYEQYF
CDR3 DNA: TGTGCCAGCAGCATAGCACTAGCATGGATATACGAGCAGTACTTC

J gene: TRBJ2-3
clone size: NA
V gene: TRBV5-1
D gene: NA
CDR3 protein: CASTHEAGLRTDTQYF
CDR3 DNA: TGCGCCAGCACCCATGAGGCGGGACTCCGCACAGATACGCAGTATTTT